The 8 T cell receptor beta chains in this list originate from one sample, sequenced in a study of beta chain features in type 1 diabetes. General study results and limits: Across all four CD4+ subsets, people with type 1 diabetes showed modestly shorter TCRB CDR3s.

What these receptors recognize is not known. Reverse transcribing all isolated RNA meant expressed TCRB transcripts were sequenced. TCRdb's table, derived via immunoSEQ multiplex PCR, lists solely in-frame clones and lacks some. The sample includes about 660,000 clones, over 13% of them seen just once. Sequenced input: naive CD4+ T cells from blood. The receptors here all came from a man aged 18 to 35 with type 1 diabetes.

This clone was seen a few times. J is TRBJ1-4 and V is TRBV18; no reliable D call. CDR1 and CDR2 (germline): KGHSH, LQKENI. V was shortened by 2 bases and J by 8 bases, with 9 bases between the two germline ends. This CDR3 has 13 residues. DNA of the CDR3: TGTGCCAGCTCACCAACAGAATGGGAAAAACTGTTTTTT. It encodes CASSPTEWEKLFF.

The chain couples TRBV30 to TRBJ1-1; 11 nucleotides agree with TRBD1. Germline assignment: CDR1 GTSNPN and CDR2 SVGIG (reference sequence). After removal of 2 bases from V and 4 bases from J, the junction contained 3 bases not matched to a gene. CDR3 length: 14 residues. The CDR3 DNA is TGTGCCTGGAGTTATGGGACAGGGGGCACTGAAGCTTTCTTT. It translates to CAWSYGTGGTEAFF.

This clone was picked up a small number of times. V is TRBV7-2 and J is TRBJ2-1, with D perhaps TRBD1 (7 bases). V lost 0 bases and J lost 15, with 21 bases in between. The CDR3 sequence is 15 residues long. Germline CDR1 is SGHTA and CDR2 is FQGNSA. This CDR3 reads CASSLAHLAQGEWFF. The CDR3 DNA reads TGTGCCAGCAGCTTAGCGCATCTAGCGCAGGGGGAATGGTTCTTC.

This clone has only a few counts. The chain links TRBV7-2 to TRBJ2-3; D is possibly TRBD2 (6 bases). Trimming shortened V by 2 bases and J by 2 bases, and 11 bases separated the two germline ends. The CDR3 runs 15 residues. Germline assignment: CDR1 SGHTA and CDR2 FQGNSA. The CDR3 here is CASSLRAGYTDTQYF. The CDR3 coding sequence is TGTGCCAGCAGCTTAAGGGCGGGGTACACAGATACGCAGTATTTT. The full variable domain, with the rest looked up from reference TRBV7-2 and TRBJ2-3, is GAGVSQSPSNKVTEKGKDVELRCDPISGHTALYWYRQSLGQGLEFLIYFQGNSAPDKSGLPSDRFSAERTGGSVSTLTIQRTQQEDSAVYLCASSLRAGYTDTQYFGPGTRLTVL.

This chain uses TRBV4-3 with TRBJ2-1; TRBD2 aligns across 9 bases. CDR1 is LGHNA, CDR2 YSLEER, per germline. The CDR3 contains 18 residues. Losses at the gene ends were 0 bases for V and 6 bases for J; bases not matched to a gene: 12. The CDR3 region is CASSQEVALRGGRNEQFF. The CDR3 coding sequence is TGCGCCAGCAGCCAAGAGGTAGCTCTGCGGGGGGGCCGCAATGAGCAGTTCTTC.

This clone has only a few counts. This chain joins TRBV15 and TRBJ1-4, with D hard to call. CDR3 length: 12 residues. V lost 3 bases to trimming and J lost 11 bases, with 10 bases between them. The germline CDR1 and CDR2 sequences are LNHNV and YYDKDF (reference sequence). CDR3 in DNA: TGTGCCACCAGCAGGCCACAGCAGAAACTGTTTTTT. Its translation: CATSRPQQKLFF. Looking up the rest from reference TRBV15 and TRBJ1-4 gives the full variable domain: DAMVIQNPRYQVTQFGKPVTLSCSQTLNHNVMYWYQQKSSQAPKLLFHYYDKDFNNEADTPDNFQSRRPNTSFCFLDIRSPGLGDTAMYLCATSRPQQKLFFGSGTQLSVL.

V is TRBV5-6 and J is TRBJ1-1; D possibly corresponds to TRBD1 (6 bases). CDR3 size: 14 residues. Germline V gene data show CDR1 as SGHDT and CDR2 as YYEEEE. V was clipped by 5 bases and J by 6 bases, with 17 bases between them. This chain's CDR3 is CASSPGTREAEAFF. The DNA for the CDR3 is TGTGCCAGCAGTCCAGGGACAAGGGAAGCTGAAGCTTTCTTT.

This clone has more than one count but fewer than ten. The chain uses TRBV6-6 and TRBJ1-1; 9 positions match TRBD1. Losses at the gene ends were 6 bases for V and 5 bases for J; bases not matched to a gene: 10. CDR1 and CDR2 from the germline V gene are MNHNY and SVGAGI (reference sequence). This CDR3 comprises 15 residues. The CDR3 DNA is TGTGCCAGCAGGATCGACAGGGGGTCGGGAACTGAAGCTTTCTTT. Protein: CASRIDRGSGTEAFF.